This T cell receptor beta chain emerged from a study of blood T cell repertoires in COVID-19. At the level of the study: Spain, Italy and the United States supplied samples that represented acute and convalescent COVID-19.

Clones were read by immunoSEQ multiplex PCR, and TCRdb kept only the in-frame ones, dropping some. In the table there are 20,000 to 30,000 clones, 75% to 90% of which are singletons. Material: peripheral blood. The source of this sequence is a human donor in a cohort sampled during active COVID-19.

CDR3 sequence reads: CASSLGGTSFYEQYF. CDR3 coding DNA: TGTGCCAGCAGCTTAGGGGGGACTAGCTTCTACGAGCAGTACTTC. The rearrangement uses TRBV11-2 and TRBJ2-7; 9 positions agree with TRBD2. The CDR3 spans 15 residues. The germline V gene encodes CDR1 SGHAT and CDR2 FQNNGV. The junction had 4 bases not matched to a gene; V was cut back by 1 base and J by 3 bases.